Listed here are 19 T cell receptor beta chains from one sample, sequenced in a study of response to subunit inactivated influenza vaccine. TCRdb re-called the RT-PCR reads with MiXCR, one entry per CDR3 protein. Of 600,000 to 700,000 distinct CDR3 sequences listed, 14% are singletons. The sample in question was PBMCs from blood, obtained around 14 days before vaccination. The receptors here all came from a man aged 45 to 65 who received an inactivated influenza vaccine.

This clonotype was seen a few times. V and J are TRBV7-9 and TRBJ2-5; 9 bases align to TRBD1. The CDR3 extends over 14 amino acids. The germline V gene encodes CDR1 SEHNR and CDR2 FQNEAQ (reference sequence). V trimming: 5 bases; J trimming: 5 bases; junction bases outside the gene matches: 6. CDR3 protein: CASSPGQGHETQYF. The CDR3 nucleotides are TGTGCCAGCAGCCCGGGACAGGGTCATGAGACCCAGTACTTC. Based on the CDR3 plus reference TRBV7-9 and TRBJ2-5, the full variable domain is DTGVSQNPRHKITKRGQNVTFRCDPISEHNRLYWYRQTLGQGPEFLTYFQNEAQLEKSRLLSDRFSAERPKGSFSTLEIQRTEQGDSAMYLCASSPGQGHETQYFGPGTRLLVL.

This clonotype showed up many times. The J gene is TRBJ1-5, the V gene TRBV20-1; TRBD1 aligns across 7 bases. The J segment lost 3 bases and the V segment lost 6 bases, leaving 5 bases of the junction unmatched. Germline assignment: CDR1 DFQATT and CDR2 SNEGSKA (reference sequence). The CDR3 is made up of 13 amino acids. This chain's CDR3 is CSANEGANQPQHF. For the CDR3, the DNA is TGCAGTGCCAATGAGGGGGCCAATCAGCCCCAGCATTTT.

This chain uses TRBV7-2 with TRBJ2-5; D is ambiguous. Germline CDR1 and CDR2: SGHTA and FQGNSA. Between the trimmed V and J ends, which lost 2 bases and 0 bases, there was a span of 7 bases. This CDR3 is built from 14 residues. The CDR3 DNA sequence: TGTGCCAGCAGCTTAAGGGCGTACCAAGAGACCCAGTACTTC. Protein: CASSLRAYQETQYF.

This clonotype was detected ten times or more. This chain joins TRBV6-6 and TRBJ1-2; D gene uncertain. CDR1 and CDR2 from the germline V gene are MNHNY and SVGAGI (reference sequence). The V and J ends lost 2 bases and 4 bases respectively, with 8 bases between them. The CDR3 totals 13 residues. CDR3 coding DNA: TGTGCCAGCAGTTACAAGGGTACCTATGGCTACACCTTC. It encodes CASSYKGTYGYTF.

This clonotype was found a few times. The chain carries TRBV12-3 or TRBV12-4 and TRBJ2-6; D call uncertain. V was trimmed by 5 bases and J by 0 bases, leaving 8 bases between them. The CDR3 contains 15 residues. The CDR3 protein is CASSTRRSGANVLTF. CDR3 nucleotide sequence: TGTGCCAGCAGTACGCGGCGCTCTGGGGCCAACGTCCTGACTTTC.

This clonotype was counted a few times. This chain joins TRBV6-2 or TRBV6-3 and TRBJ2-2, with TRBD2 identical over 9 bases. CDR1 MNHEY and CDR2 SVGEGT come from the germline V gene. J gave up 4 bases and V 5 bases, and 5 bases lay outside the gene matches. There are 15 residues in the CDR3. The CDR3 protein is CASSGTSPGTGELFF. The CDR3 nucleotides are TGTGCCAGCAGTGGGACTAGCCCTGGCACCGGGGAGCTGTTTTTT.

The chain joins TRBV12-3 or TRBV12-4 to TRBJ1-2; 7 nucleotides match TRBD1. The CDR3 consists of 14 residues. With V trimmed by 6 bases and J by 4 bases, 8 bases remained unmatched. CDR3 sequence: CASSLRGGSYGYTF. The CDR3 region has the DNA TGTGCCAGCAGCCTAAGAGGGGGCTCCTATGGCTACACCTTC.

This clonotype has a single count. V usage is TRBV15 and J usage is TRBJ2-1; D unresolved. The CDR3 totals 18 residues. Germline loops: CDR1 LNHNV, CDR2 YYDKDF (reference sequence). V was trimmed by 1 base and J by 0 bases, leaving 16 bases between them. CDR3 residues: CATSRVGSLQSSYNEQFF. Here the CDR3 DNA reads TGTGCCACCAGCAGAGTAGGCAGCCTCCAGAGCTCCTACAATGAGCAGTTCTTC.

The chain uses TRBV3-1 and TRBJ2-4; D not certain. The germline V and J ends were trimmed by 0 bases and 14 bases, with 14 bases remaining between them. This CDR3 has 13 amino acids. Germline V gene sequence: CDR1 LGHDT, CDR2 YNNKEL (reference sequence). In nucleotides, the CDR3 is TGTGCCAGCAGCCAAGATAAGACATACGTGGAGTACTTC. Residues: CASSQDKTYVEYF.

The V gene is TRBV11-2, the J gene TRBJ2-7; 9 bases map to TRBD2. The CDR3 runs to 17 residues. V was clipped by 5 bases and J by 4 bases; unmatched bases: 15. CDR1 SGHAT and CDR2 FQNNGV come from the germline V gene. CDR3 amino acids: CASSPRGVVAGVYEQYF. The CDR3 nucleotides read TGTGCCAGCAGCCCAAGGGGGGTCGTAGCGGGAGTATACGAGCAGTACTTC.

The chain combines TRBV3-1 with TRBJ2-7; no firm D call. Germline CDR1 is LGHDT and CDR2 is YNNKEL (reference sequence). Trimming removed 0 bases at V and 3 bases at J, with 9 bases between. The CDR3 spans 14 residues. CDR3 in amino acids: CASSQDRVFYEQYF. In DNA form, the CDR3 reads TGTGCCAGCAGCCAAGATAGGGTCTTCTACGAGCAGTACTTC.

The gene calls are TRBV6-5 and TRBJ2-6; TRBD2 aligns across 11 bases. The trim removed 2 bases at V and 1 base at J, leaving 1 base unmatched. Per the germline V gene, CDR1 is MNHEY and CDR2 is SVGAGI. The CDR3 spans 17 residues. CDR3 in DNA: TGTGCCAGCAGTTACGTAGCGGGGGGGTCTGGGGCCAACGTCCTGACTTTC. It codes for CASSYVAGGSGANVLTF.

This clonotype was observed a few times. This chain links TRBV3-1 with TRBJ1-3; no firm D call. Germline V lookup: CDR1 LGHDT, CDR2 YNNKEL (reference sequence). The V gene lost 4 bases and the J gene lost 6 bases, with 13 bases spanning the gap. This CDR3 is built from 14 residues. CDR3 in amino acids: CASSPREGENTIYF. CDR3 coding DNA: TGTGCCAGCAGCCCCCGGGAGGGTGAAAACACCATATATTTT.

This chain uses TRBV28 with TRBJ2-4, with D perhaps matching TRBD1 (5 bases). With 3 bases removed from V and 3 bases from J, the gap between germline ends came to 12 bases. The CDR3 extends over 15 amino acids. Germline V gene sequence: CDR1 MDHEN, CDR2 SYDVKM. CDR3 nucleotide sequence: TGTGCCAGCAGTTTGGCGAGGACACTCAAAAACATTCAGTACTTC. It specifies CASSLARTLKNIQYF. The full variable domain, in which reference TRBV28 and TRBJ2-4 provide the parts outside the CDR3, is DVKVTQSSRYLVKRTGEKVFLECVQDMDHENMFWYRQDPGLGLRLIYFSYDVKMKEKGDIPEGYSVSREKKERFSLILESASTNQTSMYLCASSLARTLKNIQYFGAGTRLSVL.

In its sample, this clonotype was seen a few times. The CDR3 region is CASSQDPVGGIDEQYF. CDR3 in DNA: TGCGCCAGCAGCCAAGACCCCGTGGGGGGGATCGACGAGCAGTACTTC. V and J are TRBV4-3 and TRBJ2-7, with 7 positions matching TRBD2. This CDR3 has 16 residues. With 0 bases clipped from V and 5 bases from J, the junction kept 10 bases outside the gene matches. Germline assignment: CDR1 LGHNA and CDR2 YSLEER.

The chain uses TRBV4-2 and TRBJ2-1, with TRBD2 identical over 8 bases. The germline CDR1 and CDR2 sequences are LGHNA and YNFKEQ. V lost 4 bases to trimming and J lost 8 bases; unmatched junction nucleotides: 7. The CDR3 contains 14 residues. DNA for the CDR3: TGTGCCAGCAGCCCCGGGGGGGGCGTCGATGAGCAGTTCTTC. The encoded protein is CASSPGGGVDEQFF.

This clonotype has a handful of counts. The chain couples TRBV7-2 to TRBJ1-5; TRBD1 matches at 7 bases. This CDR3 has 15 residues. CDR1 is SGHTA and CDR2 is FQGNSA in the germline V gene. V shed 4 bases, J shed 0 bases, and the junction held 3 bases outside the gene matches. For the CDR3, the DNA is TGTGCCAGCAGCTCGGGGACAGATAGCAATCAGCCCCAGCATTTT. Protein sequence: CASSSGTDSNQPQHF.

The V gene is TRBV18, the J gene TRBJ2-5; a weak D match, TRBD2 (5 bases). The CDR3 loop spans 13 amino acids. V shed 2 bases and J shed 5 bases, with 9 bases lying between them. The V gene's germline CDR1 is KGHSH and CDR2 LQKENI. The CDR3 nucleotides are TGTGCCAGCTCACCAGCGGGTCCGGAGACCCAGTACTTC. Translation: CASSPAGPETQYF.

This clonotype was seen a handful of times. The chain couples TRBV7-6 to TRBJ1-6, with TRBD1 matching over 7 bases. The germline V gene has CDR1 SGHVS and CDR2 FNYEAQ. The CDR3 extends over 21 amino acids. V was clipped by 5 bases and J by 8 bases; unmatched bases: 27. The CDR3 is CASSGRVYLDRESLLDSPLHF. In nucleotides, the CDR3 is TGTGCCAGCAGCGGCCGAGTATACCTAGACAGGGAGTCGCTATTGGATTCACCCCTCCACTTT. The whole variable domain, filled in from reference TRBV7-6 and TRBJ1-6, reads GAGVSQSPRYKVTKRGQDVALRCDPISGHVSLYWYRQALGQGPEFLTYFNYEAQQDKSGLPNDRFSAERPEGSISTLTIQRTEQRDSAMYRCASSGRVYLDRESLLDSPLHFGNGTRLTVT.